Below, 13 T cell receptor beta chains from the same sample are listed, as sequenced in a study of identical twins. TCRdb re-called the 5' RACE reads with MiXCR, one entry per CDR3 protein. The data contain about 730,000 distinct CDR3 sequences, roughly 20% of them seen just once; the ten biggest clones take up roughly 4.3%. Separately, the same data were catalogued under a study of T cells expressing NK-cell markers.

Sequenced sample: PBMCs. These receptors were taken from a woman between 18 and 30 years old in good health.

The CDR3 is CASSEYGANVLTF. The CDR3 DNA reads as TGTGCCAGCAGTGAATATGGGGCCAACGTCCTGACTTTC. The rearrangement joins TRBV2 to TRBJ2-6; unclear D gene. CDR1 is SNHLY and CDR2 is FYNNEI in the germline V gene. This CDR3 spans 13 amino acids. Trimming cost V 2 bases and J 3 bases, with 2 bases left between them.

This clonotype was found a few times. The chain uses TRBV5-5 and TRBJ2-4; D gene unclear. The CDR3 has 14 amino acids. Trimming cost V 1 base and J 7 bases, with 12 bases left between them. From germline, CDR1 is SGHKS and CDR2 YYEKEE (reference sequence). CDR3 loop: CASSLKQPTNIQYF. As DNA, the CDR3 is TGTGCCAGCAGCTTGAAGCAGCCTACGAACATTCAGTACTTC. Based on the CDR3 plus reference TRBV5-5 and TRBJ2-4, the full variable domain is DAGVTQSPTHLIKTRGQQVTLRCSPISGHKSVSWYQQVLGQGPQFIFQYYEKEERGRGNFPDRFSARQFPNYSSELNVNALLLGDSALYLCASSLKQPTNIQYFGAGTRLSVL.

The chain carries TRBV11-1 and TRBJ2-1; D uncertain. This CDR3 is built from 14 residues. V lost 9 bases to trimming and J lost 0 bases, with 12 bases between them. Germline loops: CDR1 SGHAT, CDR2 FQDESV (reference sequence). The CDR3 spells CASTEESSYNEQFF. For the CDR3, the DNA is TGTGCCAGTACCGAGGAGAGCTCCTACAATGAGCAGTTCTTC.

The chain recombines TRBV18 with TRBJ1-1; D remains unclear. Trimming shortened V by 3 bases and J by 0 bases, and 23 bases separated the two germline ends. In germline, CDR1 is KGHSH, CDR2 LQKENI. CDR3 size: 19 residues. The CDR3 protein is CASSPLGQASLGLNTEAFF. In DNA, the CDR3 is TGTGCCAGCTCACCCCTCGGTCAAGCAAGTCTAGGGTTGAACACTGAAGCTTTCTTT.

The gene calls are TRBV7-9 and TRBJ2-3; no definite D call. The CDR3 is made up of 14 amino acids. Between the trimmed V and J ends, which lost 2 bases and 5 bases, there was a span of 11 bases. Germline loops: CDR1 SEHNR, CDR2 FQNEAQ (reference sequence). CDR3 coding DNA: TGTGCCAGCAGCTTAATGGCAGTGGGAGATACGCAGTATTTT. Translated: CASSLMAVGDTQYF.

The genes are TRBV20-1 and TRBJ2-5, with D possibly being TRBD1 (5 bases). Germline CDR1 DFQATT, CDR2 SNEGSKA (reference sequence). V shed 0 bases and J shed 5 bases, with 16 bases lying between them. This CDR3 spans 15 amino acids. CDR3 sequence (DNA): TGCAGTGCTAGAGAAGGATCCACCAAGGGGGAGACCCAGTACTTC. Its translation: CSAREGSTKGETQYF.

This clonotype was recorded a few times. The V gene is TRBV13, the J gene TRBJ2-1, with 12 bases matching TRBD2. Losses at the gene ends were 5 bases for V and 6 bases for J; bases not matched to a gene: 11. Germline V gene sequence: CDR1 PRHDT, CDR2 FYEKMQ (reference sequence). The CDR3 has 17 amino acids. The CDR3 DNA reads TGTGCCAGCAGCCTGGTGTTGGCTAGCGGGGGGGCCAATGAGCAGTTCTTC. Translation: CASSLVLASGGANEQFF.

This clonotype was seen only once. The rearrangement links TRBV2 to TRBJ2-3; 10 nucleotides line up with TRBD2. The CDR3 is made up of 18 amino acids. Germline V gene sequence: CDR1 SNHLY, CDR2 FYNNEI. CDR3 in DNA: TGTACCTTCAGTTTAAGAGCGGGGGGGGAAACTAGCACAGATACGCAGTATTTT. Its protein is CTFSLRAGGETSTDTQYF. The full variable domain, in which reference TRBV2 and TRBJ2-3 provide the parts outside the CDR3, is EPEVTQTPSHQVTQMGQEVILRCVPISNHLYFYWYRQILGQKVEFLVSFYNNEISEKSEIFDDQFSVERPDGSNFTLKIRSTKLEDSAMYFCTFSLRAGGETSTDTQYFGPGTRLTVL.

The sample holds a few counts of this clonotype. The rearrangement uses TRBV20-1 and TRBJ2-3; TRBD2 aligns across 8 bases. Unmatched junction bases numbered 6, after V lost 0 bases and J lost 4 bases. The CDR3 sequence is 15 residues long. The germline V gene has CDR1 DFQATT and CDR2 SNEGSKA (reference sequence). CDR3 bases: TGCAGTGCTAGAGATTCGGGGGGGGGTCCAGATACGCAGTATTTT. Translating it yields CSARDSGGGPDTQYF.

This clonotype was recorded a few times. The chain joins TRBV20-1 to TRBJ2-1; unclear D gene. The CDR3 has 11 amino acids. Germline lookup yields CDR1 DFQATT and CDR2 SNEGSKA (reference sequence). V lost 5 bases, J lost 8 bases, and 10 bases lay in between. The CDR3 here is CSAPLYYEQFF. CDR3 coding DNA: TGCAGTGCTCCTCTTTACTATGAGCAGTTCTTC.

Only a few counts were recorded for this clonotype. V usage is TRBV10-3 and J usage is TRBJ2-7; 7 bases are a match to TRBD1. Germline CDR1 reads ENHRY; CDR2 reads SYGVKD. This CDR3 is built from 15 residues. V was pared by 3 bases and J by 9 bases, with 14 bases of the junction left unmatched. In DNA, the CDR3 is TGTGCCATCAGTGATCAGGACAGGCCCCTTCGGGGGCAGTACTTC. Its translation: CAISDQDRPLRGQYF.

The chain is built from TRBV10-3 and TRBJ1-1; D might be TRBD1 (5 bases). Trimming removed 10 bases from V and 8 bases from J, with 20 bases in between. Germline CDR1 is ENHRY and CDR2 is SYGVKD. This CDR3 comprises 13 residues. The CDR3 region has the DNA TGTGCCACCCAGGGTCAGGCTGAACTGGAAGCTTTCTTT. It codes for CATQGQAELEAFF.

This CDR3 is CASSYSTGGGELFF. CDR3 sequence (DNA): TGTGCCAGCAGTTACTCCACAGGGGGCGGGGAGCTGTTTTTT. The V call is TRBV6-5, the J call TRBJ2-2; 8 bases are shared with TRBD1. With 0 bases clipped from V and 7 bases from J, the junction kept 1 base outside the gene matches. Germline V gives CDR1 MNHEY, CDR2 SVGAGI. The CDR3 is 14 amino acids.